The 16 T cell receptor beta chains reported below all come from one sample, sequenced in a study of shared clonotypes between healthy human individuals. The protocol was immunoSEQ multiplex PCR, while the TCRdb copy is restricted to in-frame clones and leaves out a portion. The sample has about 1.5 million clones, roughly 98% seen once. The sample taken for sequencing was naive CD4+ T cells sorted from blood. Subset here: CD45RA+ positively selected. The receptors stem from a man aged 25 to 45 in good health.

The chain carries TRBV5-8 and TRBJ1-4; the D gene is possibly TRBD1 (5 bases). The ends were cut back, 4 bases at V and 0 bases at J, with 16 bases in the middle. Germline CDR1 SGHTS, CDR2 YDEGEE. The length of the CDR3 is 17 residues. The CDR3 DNA reads TGTGCCAGCAGCGCTGGGGGAGGGATTGCAACTAATGAAAAACTGTTTTTT. This encodes CASSAGGGIATNEKLFF. The entire variable domain, with the rest obtained from reference TRBV5-8 and TRBJ1-4, is as follows: EAGVTQSPTHLIKTRGQQATLRCSPISGHTSVYWYQQALGLGLQFLLWYDEGEERNRGNFPPRFSGRQFPNYSSELNVNALELEDSALYLCASSAGGGIATNEKLFFGSGTQLSVL.

The chain couples TRBV5-6 to TRBJ2-6, with D perhaps matching TRBD1 (6 bases). Trimming removed 1 base from V and 2 bases from J, with 19 bases in between. The CDR3 is 19 amino acids. CDR1 and CDR2 (germline): SGHDT, YYEEEE. The CDR3 nucleotides read TGTGCCAGCAGCTTGACCGGCGCCAGGGGAACTCCTGGGGCCAACGTCCTGACTTTC. This encodes CASSLTGARGTPGANVLTF.

The chain employs TRBV27 and TRBJ2-7, with a possible D match to TRBD2 (6 bases). CDR1 is MNHEY, CDR2 SMNVEV, per germline (reference sequence). Trimming removed 6 bases at V and 2 bases at J, with 17 bases between. The CDR3 consists of 15 residues. The DNA of the CDR3 is TGTGCCAGCAGACAGACGCGGGGCGCAACCTACGAGCAGTACTTC. Translated: CASRQTRGATYEQYF.

In this sample, this clone turned up once. The chain recombines TRBV7-9 with TRBJ2-5; D unclear. The CDR3 spans 13 residues. Germline V gene sequence: CDR1 SEHNR, CDR2 FQNEAQ (reference sequence). Trimming shortened V by 3 bases and J by 2 bases, and 7 bases separated the two germline ends. The CDR3 sequence is CASSFRPQETQYF. In DNA, the CDR3 is TGTGCCAGCAGCTTTAGACCACAAGAGACCCAGTACTTC.

This chain joins TRBV9 and TRBJ2-2, with 7 positions matching TRBD2. J lost 4 bases, V lost 8 bases, and 8 bases had no gene match. The CDR3 loop spans 14 amino acids. The V gene's germline CDR1 is SGDLS and CDR2 YYNGEE. CDR3: CASEAGLFTGELFF. The CDR3, as DNA: TGTGCCAGTGAAGCGGGACTCTTCACCGGGGAGCTGTTTTTT.

This clone was recorded once. The chain couples TRBV5-4 to TRBJ2-2; 10 positions agree with TRBD2. Germline trimming cut 6 bases from V and 4 bases from J; bases unmatched to any gene: 9. Per the germline V gene, CDR1 is SGHNT and CDR2 is YYREEE (reference sequence). The CDR3 spans 16 residues. The CDR3 DNA follows: TGTGCCAGCAATGAAGCGGGAGGGCTTCGCACCGGGGAGCTGTTTTTT. This sequence encodes CASNEAGGLRTGELFF.

With respect to this clone: The sample has other DNA sequences that encode this CDR3 too. The V and J genes are TRBV7-9 and TRBJ2-5; a possible D gene is TRBD2 (5 bases). CDR3 length equals 12 residues. The germline CDR1 and CDR2 sequences are SEHNR and FQNEAQ (reference sequence). The V gene lost 2 bases and the J gene lost 5 bases, with 6 bases spanning the gap. The CDR3: CASSLIAETQYF. The CDR3 bases are TGTGCCAGCAGCTTAATAGCGGAGACCCAGTACTTC.

This sequence joins TRBV10-1 and TRBJ2-1; a weak D match, TRBD1 (6 bases). V lost 0 bases and J lost 6, with 12 bases in between. The CDR3 sequence is 15 residues long. Per germline, CDR1 WNHNN and CDR2 SYGVQD (reference sequence). CDR3 DNA sequence: TGCGCCAGCAGTGAGTCGACAGGACGGGTCAATGAGCAGTTCTTC. This encodes CASSESTGRVNEQFF.

V and J are TRBV28 and TRBJ2-1, with a possible D match to TRBD1 (5 bases). This CDR3 has 15 residues. V gave up 0 bases and J gave up 8 bases, with 14 bases separating them. The germline V gene has CDR1 MDHEN and CDR2 SYDVKM. The CDR3 loop is CASSLWGQGVDEQFF. The CDR3, as DNA: TGTGCCAGCAGTTTATGGGGGCAGGGCGTAGATGAGCAGTTCTTC.

This clone occurred once. The rearrangement links TRBV11-2 to TRBJ2-7; D may match TRBD1 or TRBD2 (5 bases each). Trimming shortened V by 0 bases and J by 5 bases, and 14 bases separated the two germline ends. The CDR3 spans 15 residues. Germline CDR1 SGHAT, CDR2 FQNNGV. As DNA, the CDR3 is TGTGCCAGCAGCTTAGAGGGGGTAAGCGAGAACGAGCAGTACTTC. This translates into CASSLEGVSENEQYF. Full variable domain (outside the CDR3, taken from reference TRBV11-2 and TRBJ2-7): EAGVAQSPRYKIIEKRQSVAFWCNPISGHATLYWYQQILGQGPKLLIQFQNNGVVDDSQLPKDRFSAERLKGVDSTLKIQPAKLEDSAVYLCASSLEGVSENEQYFGPGTRLTVT.

Notes on this clone: The junction departs from germline at one end; a sequencing error may be responsible. The chain joins TRBV7-3 to TRBJ2-7, with D uncertain. The germline gives CDR1 SGHTA, CDR2 FQGTGA. This CDR3 contains 14 residues. CDR3 amino acids: CASRLTGPTGEQYF. The DNA for the CDR3 is TGTGCCAGCAGATTAACCGGGCCGACCGGCGAGCAGTACTTC.

With regard to this clone: This sample also contains other DNA sequences that code for the same CDR3. CDR3 sequence (DNA): TGCAGTGGGGTGGGCACAGATACGCAGTATTTT. Its translation is CSGVGTDTQYF. The rearrangement links TRBV20-1 to TRBJ2-3, with no clear D. The V gene lost 7 bases and the J gene lost 1 base, with 6 bases spanning the gap. The CDR3 extends over 11 amino acids. Germline CDR1 is DFQATT and CDR2 is SNEGSKA (reference sequence).

The rearrangement links TRBV19 to TRBJ2-2, with TRBD1 matching over 9 bases. The CDR3 loop spans 15 amino acids. From germline, CDR1 is LNHDA and CDR2 SQIVND (reference sequence). V was clipped by 3 bases and J by 5 bases; unmatched bases: 4. The CDR3 reads CASSITGGRTGELFF. Written as DNA, the CDR3 is TGTGCCAGTAGTATCACAGGGGGCCGGACCGGGGAGCTGTTTTTT.

The chain links TRBV30 to TRBJ1-4; D possibly corresponds to TRBD1 (6 bases). V was pared by 0 bases and J by 5 bases, with 19 bases between. Per the germline V gene, CDR1 is GTSNPN and CDR2 is SVGIG (reference sequence). CDR3 length: 17 amino acids. In DNA, the CDR3 is TGTGCCTGGAGTGTACTGAGTGGGAACAGGGTGAATGAAAAACTGTTTTTT. It encodes CAWSVLSGNRVNEKLFF.

The chain combines TRBV2 with TRBJ2-1; 12 bases match TRBD2. This CDR3 comprises 15 residues. The germline gives CDR1 SNHLY, CDR2 FYNNEI. The V and J ends lost 9 bases and 7 bases, in that order; junction bases with no gene match: 10. CDR3 DNA: TGTGCCAGTAGGACTAGCGGGGTGGGACGGAATGAGCAGTTCTTC. Amino acid sequence: CASRTSGVGRNEQFF.

The V call is TRBV29-1, the J call TRBJ1-1; D call uncertain. Germline-derived CDR1 and CDR2 are SQVTM and ANQGSEA. V lost 5 bases to trimming and J lost 4 bases, with 8 bases between them. The CDR3 runs to 11 residues. The CDR3 protein is CSVRKGTEAFF. Written as DNA, the CDR3 is TGCAGCGTTCGTAAGGGCACTGAAGCTTTCTTT.